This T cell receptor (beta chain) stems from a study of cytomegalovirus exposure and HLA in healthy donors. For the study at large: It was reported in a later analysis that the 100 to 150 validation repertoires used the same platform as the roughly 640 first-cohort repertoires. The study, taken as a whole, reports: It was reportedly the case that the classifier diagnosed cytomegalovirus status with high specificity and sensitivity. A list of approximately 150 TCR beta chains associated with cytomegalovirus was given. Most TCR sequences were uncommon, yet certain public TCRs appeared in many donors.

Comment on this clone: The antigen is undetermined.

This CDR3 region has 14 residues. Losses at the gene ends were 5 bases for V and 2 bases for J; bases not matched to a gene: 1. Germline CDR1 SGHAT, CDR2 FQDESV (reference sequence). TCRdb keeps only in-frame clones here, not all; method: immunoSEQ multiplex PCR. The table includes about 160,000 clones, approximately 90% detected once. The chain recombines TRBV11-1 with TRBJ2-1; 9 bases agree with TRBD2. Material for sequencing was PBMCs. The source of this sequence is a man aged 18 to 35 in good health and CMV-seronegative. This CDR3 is CASSPSGTYNEQFF. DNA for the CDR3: TGTGCCAGCAGCCCTAGCGGGACCTACAATGAGCAGTTCTTC.